This T cell receptor beta chain was captured by sequencing in a study of T cell repertoires in cytomegalovirus infection. Study-level points and caveats: Dominating the ex vivo response were HLA-C-restricted CMV-specific TCR beta clonotypes.

From the reads, TCRdb called clonotypes with MiXCR, one entry per CDR3 protein. The sample lists 250,000 or so distinct CDR3 sequences; about a sixth were seen once. This CDR3 spans 15 amino acids. V was clipped by 5 bases and J by 0 bases; unmatched bases: 4. Germline CDR1 SEHNR, CDR2 FQNEAQ (reference sequence). A remark on this clonotype: Its antigen is as yet unknown.

This clonotype was obtained from a human donor in good health (CMV status not recorded). Some clones in this sample may be carry-over from other donors' samples. Sequenced: CD8+ T cells from PBMCs. This sequence joins TRBV7-9 and TRBJ2-7, with 10 bases that match TRBD2. The CDR3 DNA reads as TGTGCCAGCAGCCCTGGACTAGCGGACTCCTACGAGCAGTACTTC. Translating it yields CASSPGLADSYEQYF.